The T cell receptor beta chain under discussion was sequenced for a study of identical twins. Findings and caveats of the study: The study found that models underestimated out-of-frame TCR alpha sharing in monozygotic twins.

TCRdb independently ran MiXCR on the 5' RACE reads; one entry per CDR3 protein. The sample lists hundreds of thousands of distinct CDR3 sequences; roughly 18% were seen once. This clonotype was counted at least ten times. Antigen specificity is unknown. The germline gene is not matched at one end of the junction; a read error may be the cause. This CDR3 has 14 amino acids. Germline loops: CDR1 SGHRS, CDR2 YFSETQ. These records were also assigned to another study, of T cells expressing NK-cell markers.

The receptor was isolated from a woman younger than 35 in good health. The material sequenced was PBMCs. This chain joins TRBV5-1 and TRBJ2-3, with D hard to call. The CDR3 loop reads CASSFGPGTDTQYF. CDR3 DNA sequence: TGTGCCAGCAGCTTTGGCCCTGGCACAGATACGCAGTATTTT.